The 22 T cell receptor beta chains reported below all come from one sample, sequenced in a study of identical twins (dated by TCRdb to about 2016). Libraries came from 5' RACE. The run used an Illumina HiSeq 2000. TCRdb cleaned the public reads at Q25 with fastp, built clones with MiXCR and kept in-frame beta chains. Here each entry gathers all rows of one CDR3 protein and keeps the most common genes and DNA. In this sample the table shows 1.5 million to 2 million distinct CDR3 sequences, about 32% of which occur a single time. The top ten clones comprise about 0.27% of the sample. The sequencing sample was made of cord blood. The receptors derive from a newborn girl in good health.

This sequence joins TRBV28 and TRBJ1-2; a weak D match, TRBD1 (6 bases). Germline CDR1 reads MDHEN; CDR2 reads SYDVKM. This CDR3 is built from 15 residues. Trimming shortened V by 3 bases and J by 3 bases, and 14 bases separated the two germline ends. DNA for the CDR3: TGTGCCAGCAGTTTCAATGTACAGGGTGACTATGGCTACACCTTC. This sequence encodes CASSFNVQGDYGYTF.

This clonotype came up a few times. The chain couples TRBV7-9 to TRBJ1-1, with D possibly matching TRBD1 (6 bases). CDR3 size: 14 residues. CDR1 is SEHNR, CDR2 FQNEAQ, per germline (reference sequence). Trimming cost V 4 bases and J 5 bases, with 14 bases left between them. The CDR3 protein is CASSSVGGWTEAFF. The DNA for the CDR3 is TGTGCCAGCAGCTCGGTAGGGGGGTGGACTGAAGCTTTCTTT.

This clonotype was seen more than once but under ten times. The rearrangement uses TRBV28 and TRBJ2-1; TRBD2 agrees at 9 bases. The V gene end was trimmed by 2 bases and the J gene end by 7 bases; junction bases not matched to a gene: 3. In germline, CDR1 is MDHEN, CDR2 SYDVKM. The CDR3 is 14 amino acids. The CDR3 sequence: CASSLAGGENEQFF. The CDR3 DNA reads as TGTGCCAGCAGTTTAGCGGGAGGGGAGAATGAGCAGTTCTTC. The variable domain in full, completed from reference TRBV28 and TRBJ2-1, reads DVKVTQSSRYLVKRTGEKVFLECVQDMDHENMFWYRQDPGLGLRLIYFSYDVKMKEKGDIPEGYSVSREKKERFSLILESASTNQTSMYLCASSLAGGENEQFFGPGTRLTVL.

Turning to this clonotype: A read error may account for a junction end that differs from germline. The rearrangement uses TRBV10-1 and TRBJ1-1; D gene unclear. This CDR3 is built from 17 residues. From germline, CDR1 is WNHNN and CDR2 SYGVQD (reference sequence). The CDR3 nucleotides are TGCGCCAGCAGTGAGAGTCTTCGGGGATCGGGGAACACTGAACCTTTCTTT. Protein product: CASSESLRGSGNTEPFF.

The chain uses TRBV7-2 and TRBJ1-2; 10 bases agree with TRBD1. CDR3 length: 12 residues. The V segment lost 6 bases and the J segment 8 bases; nucleotides outside the gene matches: 3. Germline CDR1 and CDR2: SGHTA and FQGNSA. DNA of the CDR3: TGTGCCAGCAGGGGGACAGGGGTCGGCTACACCTTC. It codes for CASRGTGVGYTF. The full variable domain, with the rest looked up from reference TRBV7-2 and TRBJ1-2, is GAGVSQSPSNKVTEKGKDVELRCDPISGHTALYWYRQSLGQGLEFLIYFQGNSAPDKSGLPSDRFSAERTGGSVSTLTIQRTQQEDSAVYLCASRGTGVGYTFGSGTRLTVV.

This clonotype was picked up many times. J is TRBJ2-3 and V is TRBV7-2; 7 bases fit TRBD2. CDR3 length: 14 amino acids. V lost 1 base, J lost 8 bases, and 6 bases stayed unmatched. Germline V gene sequence: CDR1 SGHTA, CDR2 FQGNSA. In DNA form, the CDR3 reads TGTGCCAGCAGCTTAGATGGACTAGTTGGTACGCAGTATTTT. It encodes CASSLDGLVGTQYF.

On this clonotype: Possible read error: a much larger clone is one base away. In DNA, the CDR3 is TGTGCCAGCAGCCAACGGGCAACCTACAATGAGCAGTACTTC. Protein sequence: CASSQRATYNEQYF. The chain uses TRBV3-1 and TRBJ2-7; unclear D gene. Per the germline V gene, CDR1 is LGHDT and CDR2 is YNNKEL (reference sequence). The CDR3 is 14 residues long. V lost 2 bases, J lost 7 bases, and 15 bases lay in between.

This clonotype has only a few counts. V is TRBV20-1 and J is TRBJ2-7, with 7 positions matching TRBD1. V gave up 3 bases and J gave up 3 bases; unmatched junction bases: 5. The CDR3 runs 13 residues. The germline gives CDR1 DFQATT, CDR2 SNEGSKA (reference sequence). The CDR3 here is CSASTGVSYEQYF. The DNA of the CDR3 is TGCAGTGCTAGCACAGGGGTAAGCTACGAGCAGTACTTC.

This clonotype was counted a few times. This CDR3 reads CASSFLGGANEQFF. The CDR3 region has the DNA TGTGCCAGCAGTTTTCTCGGGGGGGCGAATGAGCAGTTCTTC. V is TRBV12-3 or TRBV12-4 and J is TRBJ2-1; 8 bases are a match to TRBD2. The V segment lost 3 bases and the J segment 7 bases; nucleotides outside the gene matches: 5. The CDR3 is 14 amino acids.

This clonotype appeared a few times. The chain joins TRBV20-1 to TRBJ1-2; no clear D. The CDR3 is made up of 12 amino acids. Germline V gene sequence: CDR1 DFQATT, CDR2 SNEGSKA (reference sequence). The V gene lost 7 bases and the J gene lost 2 bases, with 11 bases spanning the gap. The CDR3 region has the DNA TGCAGTGTCCCAGGCCCCAACTATGGCTACACCTTC. Translation: CSVPGPNYGYTF.

The V call is TRBV2, the J call TRBJ2-1, with D perhaps matching TRBD1 or TRBD2 (6 bases each). V was pared by 1 base and J by 5 bases, with 9 bases between. Germline assignment: CDR1 SNHLY and CDR2 FYNNEI. The CDR3 runs 14 residues. The CDR3 coding sequence is TGTGCCAGCAGTGAAGAGGAGGGGGACAATGAGCAGTTCTTC. This translates into CASSEEEGDNEQFF. The full variable domain, its missing parts supplied by reference TRBV2 and TRBJ2-1, is EPEVTQTPSHQVTQMGQEVILRCVPISNHLYFYWYRQILGQKVEFLVSFYNNEISEKSEIFDDQFSVERPDGSNFTLKIRSTKLEDSAMYFCASSEEEGDNEQFFGPGTRLTVL.

The chain combines TRBV24-1 with TRBJ2-1; D is unclear. Trimming cost V 0 bases and J 10 bases, with 9 bases left between them. There are 13 residues in the CDR3. Germline lookup yields CDR1 KGHDR and CDR2 SFDVKD. CDR3 in DNA: TGTGCCACCAGTGATTTGAAAGTCCACGAGCAGTTCTTC. The encoded protein is CATSDLKVHEQFF.

This clonotype was found a few times. V and J are TRBV12-3 or TRBV12-4 and TRBJ2-1, with 8 bases lining up with TRBD2. V gave up 7 bases and J gave up 6 bases; unmatched junction bases: 5. The CDR3 is made up of 13 amino acids. The CDR3 nucleotides read TGTGCCAGCATACGGGAGGGTCTCAATGAGCAGTTCTTC. This gives the protein CASIREGLNEQFF.

This clonotype was recorded a few times. This chain connects TRBV12-3 or TRBV12-4 to TRBJ1-4; TRBD1 matches 10 bases. V shed 4 bases and J 9 bases; nucleotides not matched to a gene: 8. This CDR3 spans 15 amino acids. Written as DNA, the CDR3 is TGTGCCAGCAGTTCATGGGACAGGGGATCGAAAAAACTGTTTTTT. It is translated as CASSSWDRGSKKLFF.

This clonotype was detected a few times. The rearrangement joins TRBV5-6 to TRBJ2-7; 12 bases align to TRBD2. V lost 4 bases to trimming and J lost 11 bases; unmatched junction nucleotides: 4. The CDR3 is made up of 12 amino acids. Germline-derived CDR1 and CDR2 are SGHDT and YYEEEE. The CDR3 loop is CASSLAGGIKYF. DNA of the CDR3: TGTGCCAGCAGCCTAGCGGGGGGGATCAAGTACTTC.

This clonotype was seen a handful of times. The chain has TRBV25-1 and TRBJ2-3, with D unresolved. CDR1 and CDR2 from the germline V gene are MGHDK and SYGVNS. This CDR3 is 16 amino acids long. V was clipped by 0 bases and J by 4 bases, with 14 bases between them. The chain's CDR3 is CASSEYTVGNADTQYF. The CDR3 region has the DNA TGTGCCAGCAGTGAATATACGGTGGGTAACGCAGATACGCAGTATTTT.

This clonotype was seen only a few times. The genes are TRBV18 and TRBJ1-2; 7 positions match TRBD1. CDR3 length: 17 residues. V shed 4 bases, J shed 6 bases, and the junction held 17 bases outside the gene matches. Germline loops: CDR1 KGHSH, CDR2 LQKENI. In DNA form, the CDR3 reads TGTGCCAGCTCACTTTCGACAGGGCGGACGACTGGAAATGGCTACACCTTC. The encoded protein is CASSLSTGRTTGNGYTF. The variable domain in full, with the rest retrieved from reference TRBV18 and TRBJ1-2, is NAGVMQNPRHLVRRRGQEARLRCSPMKGHSHVYWYRQLPEEGLKFMVYLQKENIIDESGMPKERFSAEFPKEGPSILRIQQVVRGDSAAYFCASSLSTGRTTGNGYTFGSGTRLTVV.

The CDR3 region is CASSVGAVMNTEAFF. The CDR3 nucleotides are TGTGCCAGCAGCGTAGGGGCAGTCATGAACACTGAAGCTTTCTTT. The chain couples TRBV9 to TRBJ1-1; D is ambiguous. The CDR3 has 15 residues. The V gene lost 0 bases and the J gene lost 0 bases, with 9 bases spanning the gap. From germline, CDR1 is SGDLS and CDR2 YYNGEE.

V usage is TRBV24-1 and J usage is TRBJ2-1; 7 bases align to TRBD1. In germline, CDR1 is KGHDR, CDR2 SFDVKD. This CDR3 comprises 18 residues. Trimming cost V 3 bases and J 4 bases; bases outside gene matches: 14. Written as DNA, the CDR3 is TGTGCCACCAGTGATGGGGTGACCGGGACAGCTAAATACAATGAGCAGTTCTTC. Amino acids: CATSDGVTGTAKYNEQFF.

This clonotype has only a few counts. As DNA, the CDR3 is TGTGCCAGCAGTTACACATTAAGCAATGAGCAGTTCTTC. Translating it yields CASSYTLSNEQFF. V is TRBV6-5 and J is TRBJ2-1; no definite D call. CDR3 size: 13 residues. Trimming shortened V by 2 bases and J by 6 bases, and 8 bases separated the two germline ends. Germline V gives CDR1 MNHEY, CDR2 SVGAGI.

This clonotype was counted once. The chain links TRBV2 to TRBJ2-2, with D perhaps TRBD1 or TRBD2 (6 bases each). Trimming took 4 bases from V and 3 from J, leaving 15 bases between them. The CDR3 length is 16 residues. Germline CDR1 reads SNHLY; CDR2 reads FYNNEI. The CDR3 region is CASSAPSGAYTGELFF. CDR3 sequence (DNA): TGTGCCAGCAGTGCACCGTCGGGGGCCTACACCGGGGAGCTGTTTTTT.

V gene TRBV27 combines with J gene TRBJ1-1; perhaps TRBD1 as D (6 bases). In germline, CDR1 is MNHEY, CDR2 SMNVEV (reference sequence). V was shortened by 6 bases and J by 1 base, with 12 bases between the two germline ends. This CDR3 contains 14 residues. CDR3 coding DNA: TGTGCCAGCAGGTTGGACAGCCCGAACACTGAAGCTTTCTTT. Protein sequence: CASRLDSPNTEAFF.